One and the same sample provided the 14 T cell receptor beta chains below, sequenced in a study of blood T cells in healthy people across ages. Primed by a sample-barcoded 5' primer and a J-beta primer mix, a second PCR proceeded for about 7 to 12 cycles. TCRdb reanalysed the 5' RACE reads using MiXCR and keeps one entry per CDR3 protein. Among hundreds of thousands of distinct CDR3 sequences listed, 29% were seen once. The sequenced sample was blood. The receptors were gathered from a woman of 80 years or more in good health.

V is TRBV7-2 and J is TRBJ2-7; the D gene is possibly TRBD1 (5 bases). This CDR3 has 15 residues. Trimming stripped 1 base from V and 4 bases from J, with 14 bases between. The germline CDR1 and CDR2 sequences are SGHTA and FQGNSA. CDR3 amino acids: CASSLGGNRGYEQYF. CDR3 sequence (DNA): TGTGCCAGCAGCTTAGGTGGCAATAGGGGATACGAGCAGTACTTC.

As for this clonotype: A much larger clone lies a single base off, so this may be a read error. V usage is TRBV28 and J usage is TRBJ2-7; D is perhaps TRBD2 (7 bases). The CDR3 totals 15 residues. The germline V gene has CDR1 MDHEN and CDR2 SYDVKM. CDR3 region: CACSFWGGLTYEQYF. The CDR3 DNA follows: TGTGCCTGCAGTTTCTGGGGGGGGCTGACCTACGAGCAGTACTTC.

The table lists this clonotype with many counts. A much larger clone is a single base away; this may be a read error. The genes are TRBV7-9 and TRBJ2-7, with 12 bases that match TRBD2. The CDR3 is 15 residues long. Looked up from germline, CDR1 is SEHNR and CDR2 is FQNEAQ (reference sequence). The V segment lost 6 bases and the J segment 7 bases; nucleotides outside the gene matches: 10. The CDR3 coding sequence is TGTGCCAGCAGATCCTGGACTAGCGGGAACAATGAGCAGTACTTC. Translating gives CASRSWTSGNNEQYF.

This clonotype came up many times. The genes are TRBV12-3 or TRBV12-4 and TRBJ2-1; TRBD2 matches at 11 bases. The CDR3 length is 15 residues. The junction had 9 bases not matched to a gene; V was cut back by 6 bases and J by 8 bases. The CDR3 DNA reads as TGTGCCAGCAGCAAGACTAGCGGGGTATTCGATGAGCAGTTCTTC. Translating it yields CASSKTSGVFDEQFF.

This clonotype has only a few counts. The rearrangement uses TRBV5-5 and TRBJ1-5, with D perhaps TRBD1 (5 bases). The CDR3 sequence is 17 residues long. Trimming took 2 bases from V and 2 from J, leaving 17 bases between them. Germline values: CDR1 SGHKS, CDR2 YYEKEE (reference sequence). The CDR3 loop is CASSLQLQVRGNQPQHF. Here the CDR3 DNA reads TGTGCCAGCAGCTTACAATTACAGGTCAGGGGCAATCAGCCCCAGCATTTT.

This chain's CDR3 is CASSSGPPGANVLTF. The CDR3 nucleotides read TGTGCCAGCAGCTCGGGCCCACCTGGGGCCAACGTCCTGACTTTC. J is TRBJ2-6 and V is TRBV5-8; the D is unclear. CDR3 size: 15 residues. With 3 bases removed from V and 2 bases from J, the gap between germline ends came to 9 bases. CDR1 SGHTS and CDR2 YDEGEE come from the germline V gene.

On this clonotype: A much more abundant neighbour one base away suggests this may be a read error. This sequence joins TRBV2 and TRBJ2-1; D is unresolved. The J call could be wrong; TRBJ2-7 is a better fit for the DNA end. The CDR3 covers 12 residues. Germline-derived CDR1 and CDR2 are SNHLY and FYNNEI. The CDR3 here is CASRASANEQYF. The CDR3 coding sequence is TGTGCCAGCAGGGCCTCAGCTAATGAGCAGTACTTC.

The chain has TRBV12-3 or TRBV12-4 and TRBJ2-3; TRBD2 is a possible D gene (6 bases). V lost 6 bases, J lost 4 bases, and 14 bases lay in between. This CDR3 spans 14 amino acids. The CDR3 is CASRKGGEADTQYF. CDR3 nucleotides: TGTGCCAGCAGAAAAGGAGGGGAAGCAGATACGCAGTATTTT.

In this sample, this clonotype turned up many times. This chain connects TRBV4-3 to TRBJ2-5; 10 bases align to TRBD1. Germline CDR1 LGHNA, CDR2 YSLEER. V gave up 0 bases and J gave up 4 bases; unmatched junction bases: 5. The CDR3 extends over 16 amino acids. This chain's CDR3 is CASSQDRTGGSETQYF. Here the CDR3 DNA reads TGCGCCAGCAGCCAAGATCGGACAGGGGGGTCAGAGACCCAGTACTTC.

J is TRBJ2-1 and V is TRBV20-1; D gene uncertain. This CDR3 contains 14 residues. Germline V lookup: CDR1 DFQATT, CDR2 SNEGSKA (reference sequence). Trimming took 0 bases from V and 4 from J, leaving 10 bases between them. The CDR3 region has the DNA TGCAGTGCTAGAGATGAGTTGAGGTACAATGAGCAGTTCTTC. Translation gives CSARDELRYNEQFF.

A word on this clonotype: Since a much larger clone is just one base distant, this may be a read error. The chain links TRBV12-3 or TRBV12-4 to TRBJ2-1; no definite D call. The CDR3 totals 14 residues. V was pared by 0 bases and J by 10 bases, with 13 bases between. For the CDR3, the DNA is TGTGCCAGCAGTTTAGCGAGGCCGTTCGGGGAGCAGTTCTTC. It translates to CASSLARPFGEQFF.

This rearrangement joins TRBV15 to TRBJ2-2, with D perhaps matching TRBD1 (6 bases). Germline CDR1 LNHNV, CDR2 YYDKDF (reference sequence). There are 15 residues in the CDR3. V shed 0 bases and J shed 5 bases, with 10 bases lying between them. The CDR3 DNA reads TGTGCCACCAGCAGAGAAACAGGGATAACCGGGGAGCTGTTTTTT. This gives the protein CATSRETGITGELFF.

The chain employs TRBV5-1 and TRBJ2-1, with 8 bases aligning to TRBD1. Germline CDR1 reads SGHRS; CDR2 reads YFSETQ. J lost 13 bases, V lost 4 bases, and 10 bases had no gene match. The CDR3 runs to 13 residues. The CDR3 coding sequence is TGCGCCAGCAGCCCGGACAGGGTTGAGACCCAGTTCTTC. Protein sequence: CASSPDRVETQFF.

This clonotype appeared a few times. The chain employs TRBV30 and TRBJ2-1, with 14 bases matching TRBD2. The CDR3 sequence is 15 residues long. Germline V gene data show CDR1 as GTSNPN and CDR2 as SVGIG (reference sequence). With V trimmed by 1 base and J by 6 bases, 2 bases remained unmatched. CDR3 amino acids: CAWSGGLAGGNEQFF. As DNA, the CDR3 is TGTGCCTGGAGTGGAGGACTAGCGGGGGGCAATGAGCAGTTCTTC.